This TCR beta chain is drawn from a study of T cells in Graves' hyperthyroidism and ophthalmopathy. Whole-study results and caveats: Model-based prediction identified ophthalmopathy a median roughly 6.1 months prior to its onset.

RNA transcripts provided the source from which TCR beta CDR3 regions were amplified. The primer set for the first-round RT-PCR of the TCR CDR3 was HTBI. TCRdb re-called the multiplex PCR reads through MiXCR, storing one row per CDR3 protein. The sample holds hundreds of thousands of distinct CDR3 sequences, roughly 14% seen once. A remark on this clonotype: Antigen specificity is unknown.

Among ophthalmopathy patients, the Clinical Activity Score reached at least 3, the NOSPECS grade reached at least 4, and duration remained under 3 months. Cells are PBMCs isolated from more than 8.5 ml of fresh blood. J lost 2 bases, V lost 0 bases, and 5 bases had no gene match. CDR1 is SGHNT, CDR2 YYREEE, per germline (reference sequence). CDR3 length: 17 residues. This sequence originates from a man aged 18 to 29 with Graves' ophthalmopathy. The specimen sequenced was blood. The chain employs TRBV5-4 and TRBJ2-2; 9 bases match TRBD2. Written as DNA, the CDR3 is TGTGCCAGCAGCTTGGGAGCAGCGGGGGGAAACACCGGGGAGCTGTTTTTT. It is translated as CASSLGAAGGNTGELFF.